This T cell receptor beta chain was recovered during a study of beta chain features in type 1 diabetes. Study-level points and caveats: Type 1 diabetes patients had moderately but significantly shorter TCRB CDR3s in all four CD4+ subsets.

About this clone itself: Its target is unknown.

The length of the CDR3 is 13 residues. Trimming took 3 bases from V and 5 from J; bases not matched to a gene: 3. The germline CDR1 and CDR2 sequences are SGHRS and YFSETQ. Expressed TCRB transcripts were sequenced, since all the RNA that had been isolated was reverse transcribed. Produced via immunoSEQ multiplex PCR; TCRdb's table is partial and in-frame only. Among more than 300,000 clones, roughly 9% were seen once, and the ten largest hold around 1%. The V call is TRBV5-1, the J call TRBJ2-3; 7 nucleotides line up with TRBD2. The specimen was central memory CD4+ T cells from blood. The TCR sequence derives from a man aged 25 to 40 with type 1 diabetes. CDR3 in amino acids: CASSSSSGDTQYF. As DNA, the CDR3 is TGCGCCAGCAGCTCTTCTAGCGGAGATACGCAGTATTTT.